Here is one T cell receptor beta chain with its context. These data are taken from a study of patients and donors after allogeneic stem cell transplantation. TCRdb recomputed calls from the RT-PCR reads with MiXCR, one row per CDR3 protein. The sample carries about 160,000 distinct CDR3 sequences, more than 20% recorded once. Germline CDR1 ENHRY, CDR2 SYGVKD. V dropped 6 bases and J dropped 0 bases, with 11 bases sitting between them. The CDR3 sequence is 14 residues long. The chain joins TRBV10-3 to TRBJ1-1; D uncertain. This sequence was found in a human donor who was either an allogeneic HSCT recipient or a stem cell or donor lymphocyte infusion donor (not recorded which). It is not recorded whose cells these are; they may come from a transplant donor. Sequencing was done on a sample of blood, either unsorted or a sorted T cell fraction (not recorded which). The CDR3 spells CAISARIMNTEAFF. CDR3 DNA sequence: TGTGCCATCAGCGCCAGAATCATGAACACTGAAGCTTTCTTT.